This T cell receptor beta chain was obtained from a study of cytomegalovirus exposure and HLA in healthy donors. The study, taken as a whole, reports: Whilst most TCR sequences proved rare, a subset of public TCRs occurred across many donors. Cytomegalovirus status, reportedly, was diagnosed with high specificity and sensitivity by the classifier.

This clone was seen just once. Its antigen is as yet unknown. The PCR ran on 60 Vbeta and 13 Jbeta primers. As processed by the authors: A later analysis counted tens of millions of unique TCR beta chains, some 10 million shared. The method was immunoSEQ multiplex PCR; TCRdb's version includes in-frame clones alone and lacks a portion of them. V and J calls plus clone size are reproduced from that table; the DNA served to infer D and trimming. The table has hundreds of thousands of clones, about three quarters seen once. Healthy donors of bone marrow made up the group. V was clipped by 6 bases and J by 4 bases; unmatched bases: 4. The CDR3 is 14 residues long. Germline V gene sequence: CDR1 KGHSH, CDR2 LQKENI.

Sequencing was done on a sample of PBMCs. The chain recombines TRBV18 with TRBJ1-3; 9 bases fit TRBD1. The TCR sequence derives from a woman aged 55-69 years in good health and CMV-seropositive. The CDR3, as DNA: TGTGCCAGCTCCATGGGACAGGGAGGAAACACCATATATTTT. Amino acid sequence: CASSMGQGGNTIYF. The full variable domain, its missing parts supplied by reference TRBV18 and TRBJ1-3, is NAGVMQNPRHLVRRRGQEARLRCSPMKGHSHVYWYRQLPEEGLKFMVYLQKENIIDESGMPKERFSAEFPKEGPSILRIQQVVRGDSAAYFCASSMGQGGNTIYFGEGSWLTVV.